Described below is a single T cell receptor beta chain sequence and its context. What it binds is unknown. J gave up 7 bases and V 6 bases, and 6 bases lay outside the gene matches. From germline, CDR1 is SQVTM and CDR2 ANQGSEA. CDR3 length: 14 residues. Measured with immunoSEQ multiplex PCR; TCRdb has only the in-frame clones, and not every one. This sample yields some 150,000 clones, of which about nine tenths are seen a single time; 3.4% belongs to the top ten. The sample is drawn from a study of T cell responses to AZD1222 COVID-19 vaccine. Study-wide findings and caveats: Females made up more of the donors, who were largely white British, and clonal diversity may have come out too low.

The clonotype originates from an adult in good health. The material sequenced was peripheral blood, taken on day 0 of AZD1222 vaccination. V gene TRBV29-1 combines with J gene TRBJ2-1, with 13 bases lining up with TRBD2. CDR3 in amino acids: CSVLGLAGENEQFF. CDR3 nucleotide sequence: TGCAGCGTCCTCGGACTAGCGGGAGAGAATGAGCAGTTCTTC.